Described below is a single T cell receptor (beta chain) sequence and its context. V gave up 10 bases and J gave up 8 bases, with 27 bases separating them. CDR1 is ENHRY and CDR2 is SYGVKD in the germline V gene. The CDR3 extends over 16 amino acids. Assay used: immunoSEQ multiplex PCR; TCRdb lists only in-frame clones, some missing. This table holds about 220,000 clones, around 83% found once. This record comes from a study of blood T cell repertoires in COVID-19. Study-wide background: Samples of COVID-19 (acute and convalescent) were obtained from the United States, Italy and Spain.

Sequencing was carried out using peripheral blood. The source is a woman between 45 and 60 years old with COVID-19, enrolled during active disease. The chain carries TRBV10-3 and TRBJ2-1; D is perhaps TRBD1 (5 bases). The CDR3 DNA reads TGTGCCACCCGTCCGAGAAGGGGCGGTACAGGCGATGAGCAGTTCTTC. Protein: CATRPRRGGTGDEQFF.